The clone carrying this T cell receptor (beta chain) was counted ten times or more. Its antigen is unidentified. This sample stems from a study of T cells in Graves' hyperthyroidism and ophthalmopathy. CDR1 SNHLY and CDR2 FYNNEI come from the germline V gene. The CDR3 sequence is 10 residues long. TCR beta CDR3 sequences were amplified from RNA transcripts. HTBI primers drove first-round RT-PCR of the TCR CDR3. TCRdb reprocessed the multiplex PCR reads via MiXCR and lists one record per CDR3 protein. The profile shows about 380,000 distinct CDR3 sequences, 13% of them singletons. Study results and caveats: Classification by a 13 V-J model distinguished ophthalmopathy from stable hyperthyroidism. Blood samples included most of the expanded thyroid clonotypes exceeding 0.001.

The receptor's source is a man younger than 45 with Graves' hyperthyroidism that later progressed to Graves' ophthalmopathy. This chain links TRBV2 with TRBJ2-3; D perhaps matches TRBD2 (5 bases). Sequenced sample: blood. For the CDR3, the DNA is TGTGCAAGCGGCTGGAGTACGCAGTATTTT. This gives the protein CASGWSTQYF.